Below, 24 T cell receptor beta chains from the same sample are listed, as sequenced in a study of blood T cell repertoires in COVID-19. Libraries were prepared by immunoSEQ multiplex PCR; TCRdb keeps only in-frame clonotypes and omits some of them. The table records 120,000 or so clones, about 81% of them present only once. Sequenced: peripheral blood. The receptors originated from a young man with COVID-19, enrolled during active disease.

As to this clone: This sequence may be a read error, since a much larger clone differs from it by one base. Within the sample, other DNA sequences also encode this same CDR3. V and J are TRBV19 and TRBJ1-5; 8 bases align to TRBD1. The CDR3 is made up of 14 amino acids. The ends lost 6 bases at V and 2 bases at J; junction bases unmatched: 3. The germline gives CDR1 LNHDA, CDR2 SQIVND (reference sequence). CDR3 residues: CASRGTGGNQPQHF. DNA of the CDR3: TGTGCCAGTAGGGGGACAGGCGGCAATCAGCCCCAGCATTTT. Full variable domain (remainder filled in from reference TRBV19 and TRBJ1-5): DGGITQSPKYLFRKEGQNVTLSCEQNLNHDAMYWYRQDPGQGLRLIYYSQIVNDFQKGDIAEGYSVSREKKESFPLTVTSAQKNPTAFYLCASRGTGGNQPQHFGDGTRLSIL.

The J gene is TRBJ1-2, the V gene TRBV9; TRBD1 might be the D (6 bases). This CDR3 spans 19 amino acids. CDR1 and CDR2 from the germline V gene are SGDLS and YYNGEE. The germline V and J ends were trimmed by 4 bases and 3 bases, with 28 bases remaining between them. For the CDR3, the DNA is TGTGCCAGCAGCCCCAAATCCGGACAGCAGTTATGGGGGTACTATGGCTACACCTTC. Translating it yields CASSPKSGQQLWGYYGYTF.

The chain is built from TRBV30 and TRBJ1-1; the match to TRBD1 covers 9 bases. Per germline, CDR1 GTSNPN and CDR2 SVGIG (reference sequence). The CDR3 contains 13 residues. The CDR3 is CAQDRGGDTEAFF. The CDR3, as DNA: TGTGCGCAGGACAGGGGAGGGGACACTGAAGCTTTCTTT.

The V and J genes are TRBV3-1 (or the pseudogene TRBV3-2) and TRBJ1-2; TRBD1 might be the D (6 bases). The ends were cut back, 4 bases at V and 2 bases at J, with 11 bases in the middle. This CDR3 is built from 14 residues. CDR1 is LGHDT and CDR2 is YNNKEL in the germline V gene (reference sequence). CDR3 sequence (DNA): TGTGCCAGCAGCCGCGGACAGTTCAACTATGGCTACACCTTC. Amino acids: CASSRGQFNYGYTF.

This chain joins TRBV11-2 and TRBJ2-1, with 9 bases matching TRBD2. The CDR3 totals 16 residues. Germline V gene data show CDR1 as SGHAT and CDR2 as FQNNGV. Trimming took 3 bases from V and 4 from J; bases not matched to a gene: 7. CDR3 amino acids: CASSLVAGVGYNEQFF. The CDR3, as DNA: TGTGCCAGCAGCTTGGTAGCGGGAGTGGGTTACAATGAGCAGTTCTTC.

This chain connects TRBV7-9 to TRBJ2-3; D is unresolved. The CDR3 totals 14 residues. The V end was cut by 5 bases, the J end by 2 bases, with 11 bases between. The germline V gene has CDR1 SEHNR and CDR2 FQNEAQ (reference sequence). The CDR3 DNA follows: TGTGCCAGCAGCCCACCCAGACACACAGATACGCAGTATTTT. Translated, it gives CASSPPRHTDTQYF.

This clone was seen a few times. V usage is TRBV5-1 and J usage is TRBJ2-7, with D perhaps TRBD1 (6 bases). This CDR3 is 14 amino acids long. V shed 0 bases and J shed 7 bases, with 14 bases lying between them. Per the germline V gene, CDR1 is SGHRS and CDR2 is YFSETQ. For the CDR3, the DNA is TGCGCCAGCAGCTTGGCCCACAGGGCCGGTGAGCAGTACTTC. It is translated as CASSLAHRAGEQYF.

The V and J genes are TRBV28 and TRBJ1-6, with TRBD1 matching over 7 bases. This CDR3 comprises 15 residues. The trim removed 7 bases at V and 4 bases at J, leaving 7 bases unmatched. Germline CDR1 and CDR2: MDHEN and SYDVKM. The CDR3 DNA follows: TGTGCCAGCACTCCCCGGGACAGATATAATTCACCCCTCCACTTT. This sequence encodes CASTPRDRYNSPLHF.

This chain connects TRBV6-1 to TRBJ2-1; TRBD1 matches at 9 bases. V trimming: 2 bases; J trimming: 6 bases; junction bases outside the gene matches: 11. CDR3 length: 17 residues. Germline CDR1 reads MNHNS; CDR2 reads SASEGT. The CDR3 bases are TGTGCCAGCAGTGAAAAGCCAGGCGGACAGGGGTTCAATGAGCAGTTCTTC. It is translated as CASSEKPGGQGFNEQFF.

The chain combines TRBV9 with TRBJ1-2, with a weak D call TRBD1 (6 bases). Trimming cost V 4 bases and J 8 bases, with 21 bases left between them. The CDR3 spans 15 residues. CDR1 is SGDLS, CDR2 YYNGEE, per germline. The CDR3 nucleotides are TGTGCCAGCAGCCCCCTGGGGGGCGCGGGAGCCGGCTACACCTTC. Protein: CASSPLGGAGAGYTF.

CDR3 sequence: CASSPGAGPNYEQYF. The DNA of the CDR3 is TGTGCCAGCTCACCAGGGGCCGGACCGAATTACGAGCAGTACTTC. V is TRBV18 and J is TRBJ2-7, with TRBD1 as a possible D gene (5 bases). Trimming took off 2 bases at V and 4 bases at J, with 15 bases between the two ends. Germline V CDR1 and CDR2: KGHSH, LQKENI. The CDR3 has 15 amino acids.

The chain employs TRBV7-6 and TRBJ2-1, with D possibly TRBD2 on 6 matching bases. The CDR3 loop spans 15 amino acids. Deletions cut 5 bases from V and 6 bases from J, with 17 bases between. Germline V gene data show CDR1 as SGHVS and CDR2 as FNYEAQ. CDR3 loop: CASSLRDSQVNEQFF. CDR3 coding DNA: TGTGCCAGCAGCCTCCGGGACTCCCAGGTCAATGAGCAGTTCTTC.

V usage is TRBV19 and J usage is TRBJ1-3, with 7 bases fitting TRBD1. Germline-derived CDR1 and CDR2 are LNHDA and SQIVND (reference sequence). V shed 5 bases and J 0 bases; nucleotides not matched to a gene: 16. The CDR3 extends over 19 amino acids. CDR3: CASSLSRGKLDSSGNTIYF. The DNA of the CDR3 is TGTGCCAGTAGTCTAAGCAGGGGGAAATTGGACAGCTCTGGAAACACCATATATTTT. The entire variable domain, with the rest obtained from reference TRBV19 and TRBJ1-3, is as follows: DGGITQSPKYLFRKEGQNVTLSCEQNLNHDAMYWYRQDPGQGLRLIYYSQIVNDFQKGDIAEGYSVSREKKESFPLTVTSAQKNPTAFYLCASSLSRGKLDSSGNTIYFGEGSWLTVV.

The chain recombines TRBV9 with TRBJ2-5; TRBD2 aligns across 8 bases. The length of the CDR3 is 17 residues. Germline assignment: CDR1 SGDLS and CDR2 YYNGEE. Unmatched junction bases numbered 16, after V lost 4 bases and J lost 5 bases. CDR3 sequence: CASSPRGGARVGETQYF. The CDR3 DNA reads as TGTGCCAGCAGCCCCCGGGGGGGAGCGAGGGTGGGGGAGACCCAGTACTTC.

The rearrangement joins TRBV5-6 to TRBJ1-2, with 11 nucleotides matching TRBD1. V was pared by 4 bases and J by 8 bases, with 4 bases of the junction left unmatched. CDR1 is SGHDT and CDR2 is YYEEEE in the germline V gene. There are 13 residues in the CDR3. The CDR3 region has the DNA TGTGCCAGCAGCCGGACAGGGGGCGAAGGCTACACCTTC. It yields the protein CASSRTGGEGYTF.

This chain links TRBV12-5 with TRBJ2-7; weak D call: TRBD2 (6 bases). The CDR3 is made up of 13 amino acids. Germline CDR1 is LGHNT and CDR2 is FRNRAP. With 2 bases removed from V and 2 bases from J, the gap between germline ends came to 7 bases. This CDR3 reads CASGLWEAYEQYF. The CDR3 DNA follows: TGTGCTAGTGGTTTGTGGGAGGCCTACGAGCAGTACTTC. The full variable domain, completed using reference TRBV12-5 and TRBJ2-7, is DARVTQTPRHKVTEMGQEVTMRCQPILGHNTVFWYRQTMMQGLELLAYFRNRAPLDDSGMPKDRFSAEMPDATLATLKIQPSEPRDSAVYFCASGLWEAYEQYFGPGTRLTVT.

The chain joins TRBV6-5 to TRBJ1-3; no reliable D call. This CDR3 has 15 amino acids. Germline CDR1 reads MNHEY; CDR2 reads SVGAGI. V lost 6 bases and J lost 1, with 13 bases in between. This chain's CDR3 is CASSRNSVSGNTIYF. The CDR3, as DNA: TGTGCCAGCAGCCGAAATTCGGTGTCTGGAAACACCATATATTTT.

CDR3 region: CSAGLAGAARQFF. DNA of the CDR3: TGCAGCGCGGGACTAGCGGGGGCCGCACGCCAGTTCTTC. The V call is TRBV29-1, the J call TRBJ2-1; 14 nucleotides line up with TRBD2. The germline V gene has CDR1 SQVTM and CDR2 ANQGSEA. The trim removed 7 bases at V and 13 bases at J, leaving 9 bases unmatched. There are 13 residues in the CDR3.

This clone was counted between two and nine times. The V gene is TRBV6-4, the J gene TRBJ2-1; 11 bases are shared with TRBD1. Trimming took 3 bases from V and 6 from J; bases not matched to a gene: 4. This CDR3 has 15 amino acids. The germline CDR1 and CDR2 sequences are MRHNA and SNTAGT. This chain's CDR3 is CASSEGTGGVNEQFF. The CDR3, as DNA: TGTGCCAGCAGTGAGGGGACAGGGGGTGTCAATGAGCAGTTCTTC.

This chain links TRBV5-8 with TRBJ2-1; 10 bases match TRBD2. Germline CDR1 reads SGHTS; CDR2 reads YDEGEE. CDR3 length: 15 residues. V was pared by 4 bases and J by 4 bases, with 5 bases of the junction left unmatched. The CDR3 is CASSPGLASYNEQFF. The CDR3 DNA reads as TGTGCCAGCAGCCCGGGACTAGCGTCTTACAATGAGCAGTTCTTC.

The chain joins TRBV7-9 to TRBJ1-5; D is uncertain. The germline V gene encodes CDR1 SEHNR and CDR2 FQNEAQ (reference sequence). This CDR3 comprises 13 residues. Trimming removed 4 bases from V and 5 bases from J, with 9 bases in between. The CDR3 sequence: CASSSNSDQPQHF. Written as DNA, the CDR3 is TGTGCCAGCAGCTCTAATTCGGATCAGCCCCAGCATTTT.

This clone was observed a few times. The V and J genes are TRBV11-1 and TRBJ1-3; D remains ambiguous. The CDR3 extends over 16 amino acids. Between the trimmed V and J ends, which lost 3 bases and 4 bases, there was a span of 16 bases. Germline loops: CDR1 SGHAT, CDR2 FQDESV (reference sequence). As DNA, the CDR3 is TGTGCCAGCAGCTTCATATCCGGCGGCCTCGGAAACACCATATATTTT. Translation gives CASSFISGGLGNTIYF. The complete variable domain, with remaining parts taken from reference TRBV11-1 and TRBJ1-3, reads EAEVAQSPRYKITEKSQAVAFWCDPISGHATLYWYRQILGQGPELLVQFQDESVVDDSQLPKDRFSAERLKGVDSTLKIQPAELGDSAMYLCASSFISGGLGNTIYFGEGSWLTVV.

The chain combines TRBV7-6 with TRBJ2-2, with TRBD2 identical over 8 bases. The CDR3 runs to 18 residues. CDR1 is SGHVS, CDR2 FNYEAQ, per germline. The V segment lost 3 bases and the J segment 5 bases; nucleotides outside the gene matches: 14. Written as DNA, the CDR3 is TGTGCCAGCAGCTTTAGGGGAGGCGGGAGGAGGAGGACCGGGGAGCTGTTTTTT. It codes for CASSFRGGGRRRTGELFF.

The CDR3 loop reads CASSLAGLATSTDTQYF. In nucleotides, the CDR3 is TGTGCCAGCAGCTTAGCTGGACTAGCGACTAGCACAGATACGCAGTATTTT. This rearrangement joins TRBV7-8 to TRBJ2-3, with 9 bases identical to TRBD2. The CDR3 runs 17 residues. Losses at the gene ends were 0 bases for V and 0 bases for J; bases not matched to a gene: 4. Germline lookup yields CDR1 SGHVS and CDR2 FQNEAQ. Looking up the rest from reference TRBV7-8 and TRBJ2-3 gives the full variable domain: GAGVSQSPRYKVAKRGQDVALRCDPISGHVSLFWYQQALGQGPEFLTYFQNEAQLDKSGLPSDRFFAERPEGSVSTLKIQRTQQEDSAVYLCASSLAGLATSTDTQYFGPGTRLTVL.